Sequencing of this TCR beta chain was carried out in a study of Ad26.COV2.S vaccination and SARS-CoV-2 variants. Germline loops: CDR1 LGHDT, CDR2 YNNKEL (reference sequence). The ends lost 0 bases at V and 1 base at J; junction bases unmatched: 10. The CDR3 runs to 19 residues. Sequencing used immunoSEQ multiplex PCR; TCRdb keeps in-frame clones, though not all of them. Among about 320,000 clones listed, roughly 80% were seen once. Treatment of the sample: about 20 received Ad26.COV2.S at low or high dose, single or two shots; 5 received placebo; per-sample allocation not given. Repertoires come from day 63 after the first vaccine or placebo injection.

Sequencing was performed on peripheral blood, taken in a trial of Ad26.COV2.S vaccine versus placebo. The rearrangement links TRBV3-1 (or the pseudogene TRBV3-2) to TRBJ2-3, with 10 bases matching TRBD2. The TCR comes from a person aged 18-65 years who received the Ad26.COV2.S COVID-19 vaccine or a placebo. CDR3: CASSQDYPGLAARTDTQYF. For the CDR3, the DNA is TGTGCCAGCAGCCAAGACTACCCAGGACTAGCGGCGCGCACAGATACGCAGTATTTT.